This T cell receptor beta chain originates from a study of shared clonotypes between healthy human individuals. Produced via immunoSEQ multiplex PCR; TCRdb's table is partial and in-frame only. Of fewer than 1.6 million clones listed, 98% are singletons. CDR1 is MNHEY, CDR2 SVGAGI, per germline. The CDR3 sequence is 15 residues long. J was trimmed by 6 bases and V by 6 bases; bases with no gene match: 12. Donors were Caucasian adults residing in Nashville, Tennessee, USA. The receptor comes from a man aged 25 to 40 in good health. Sequenced: naive CD4+ T cells sorted from blood. The subset was: CD45RA+ positively selected. The chain links TRBV6-5 to TRBJ2-7; the match to TRBD2 covers 9 bases. As DNA, the CDR3 is TGTGCCAGCAGATCTACCGCTAGCGGGAACTCCGAGCAGTACTTC. Translating it yields CASRSTASGNSEQYF.